The 23 T cell receptor beta chains below were found in one sample sequenced in a study of cytomegalovirus exposure and HLA in healthy donors. The PCR made use of 60 Vbeta and 13 Jbeta primers. Clones were read by immunoSEQ multiplex PCR, and TCRdb kept only the in-frame ones, dropping some. Of 200,000 to 250,000 clones in the sample, around 76% were seen once. The sample consisted of PBMCs. All receptors derive from a man between 18 and 29 years old in good health and CMV-seronegative.

The chain combines TRBV5-5 with TRBJ2-7; TRBD1 agrees at 11 bases. The CDR3 covers 14 residues. The junction had 5 bases not matched to a gene; V was cut back by 2 bases and J by 7 bases. Germline V lookup: CDR1 SGHKS, CDR2 YYEKEE (reference sequence). The CDR3 sequence: CASSFGTGGLEQYF. As DNA, the CDR3 is TGTGCCAGCAGCTTCGGGACAGGGGGGCTAGAGCAGTACTTC.

This rearrangement joins TRBV5-1 to TRBJ2-7, with TRBD2 matching over 10 bases. The ends lost 0 bases at V and 3 bases at J; junction bases unmatched: 12. This CDR3 spans 18 amino acids. Germline lookup yields CDR1 SGHRS and CDR2 YFSETQ. The CDR3 nucleotides read TGCGCCAGCAGCTTGGAGCCTAGCGGGAGACATCCTCTCTACGAGCAGTACTTC. As protein: CASSLEPSGRHPLYEQYF.

The CDR3 nucleotides read TGTGCCAGCAGCCCAAGGGCCAGGGGAGACACCATATATTTT. This gives the protein CASSPRARGDTIYF. This chain links TRBV7-9 with TRBJ1-3, with TRBD1 as a possible D gene (6 bases). Germline V gives CDR1 SEHNR, CDR2 FQNEAQ (reference sequence). The CDR3 loop spans 14 amino acids. The V and J ends lost 5 bases and 8 bases respectively, with 16 bases between them.

The chain carries TRBV7-3 and TRBJ2-6, with 8 positions matching TRBD1. The CDR3 spans 18 residues. Per germline, CDR1 SGHTA and CDR2 FQGTGA. The ends lost 5 bases at V and 0 bases at J; junction bases unmatched: 9. In DNA, the CDR3 is TGTGCCAGCAGCCGATGGACAGGGTCTACCTCTGGGGCCAACGTCCTGACTTTC. Protein sequence: CASSRWTGSTSGANVLTF.

V gene TRBV2 combines with J gene TRBJ2-2; no definite D call. This CDR3 region has 14 residues. The V end was cut by 1 base, the J end by 0 bases, with 3 bases between. CDR1 is SNHLY and CDR2 is FYNNEI in the germline V gene. The DNA of the CDR3 is TGTGCCAGCAGTGAAGTCACGAACACCGGGGAGCTGTTTTTT. Its protein is CASSEVTNTGELFF.

The chain has TRBV19 and TRBJ1-4; D is perhaps TRBD1 (6 bases). The CDR3 has 15 amino acids. The V and J ends lost 5 bases and 4 bases respectively, with 14 bases between them. Germline V gene sequence: CDR1 LNHDA, CDR2 SQIVND (reference sequence). The CDR3 sequence: CASSLGYRDNEKLFF. Here the CDR3 DNA reads TGTGCCAGTAGTTTAGGTTACAGGGATAATGAAAAACTGTTTTTT. The full variable domain, with the rest looked up from reference TRBV19 and TRBJ1-4, is DGGITQSPKYLFRKEGQNVTLSCEQNLNHDAMYWYRQDPGQGLRLIYYSQIVNDFQKGDIAEGYSVSREKKESFPLTVTSAQKNPTAFYLCASSLGYRDNEKLFFGSGTQLSVL.

The V gene is TRBV29-1, the J gene TRBJ1-2; 10 nucleotides line up with TRBD1. The CDR3 contains 14 residues. V dropped 3 bases and J dropped 6; count of bases not matched to a gene: 7. Germline values: CDR1 SQVTM, CDR2 ANQGSEA. The CDR3 bases are TGCAGCGTTGACCGGACAGGGGGATTGAATGGCTACACCTTC. The encoded protein is CSVDRTGGLNGYTF.

V is TRBV10-3 and J is TRBJ1-1; no clear D gene. Germline V gives CDR1 ENHRY, CDR2 SYGVKD. The CDR3 has 13 amino acids. The V and J ends lost 7 bases and 3 bases respectively, with 12 bases between them. CDR3 amino acids: CAITVREDTEAFF. CDR3 in DNA: TGTGCCATCACGGTTAGGGAGGACACTGAAGCTTTCTTT.

This chain links TRBV6-5 with TRBJ2-1, with D possibly TRBD1 on 6 matching bases. Germline CDR1 and CDR2: MNHEY and SVGAGI. Trimming removed 2 bases at V and 1 base at J, with 9 bases between. This CDR3 is built from 15 residues. The DNA of the CDR3 is TGTGCCAGCAGTTACGGGCAGGGGTCCTACAATGAGCAGTTCTTC. Translated: CASSYGQGSYNEQFF.

This chain uses TRBV27 with TRBJ2-7, with D perhaps matching TRBD2 (5 bases). V shed 3 bases and J shed 7 bases, with 22 bases lying between them. This CDR3 contains 16 residues. Germline assignment: CDR1 MNHEY and CDR2 SMNVEV (reference sequence). CDR3 amino acids: CASSFQSAGRGREQYF. The CDR3 nucleotides are TGTGCCAGCAGTTTCCAAAGCGCGGGCAGAGGACGGGAGCAGTACTTC.

In nucleotides, the CDR3 is TGTGCCAGCAGCTTGGCGGGGGGCAGACGGGCTTTCTTT. Translated, it gives CASSLAGGRRAFF. J is TRBJ1-1 and V is TRBV5-5; tentatively, D is TRBD1 (6 bases). Trimming took 0 bases from V and 11 from J, leaving 14 bases between them. The length of the CDR3 is 13 residues. Germline V gene lookup returns CDR1 SGHKS and CDR2 YYEKEE (reference sequence).

This clone has a handful of counts. V usage is TRBV6-1 and J usage is TRBJ1-2, with D perhaps matching TRBD1 (6 bases). CDR3 length: 13 amino acids. Germline V lookup: CDR1 MNHNS, CDR2 SASEGT. Trimming removed 4 bases from V and 1 base from J, with 7 bases in between. The CDR3 reads CASSGTDNYGYTF. The DNA of the CDR3 is TGTGCCAGCAGTGGGACAGATAACTATGGCTACACCTTC.

This clone was picked up a small number of times. The sample holds other DNA sequences that translate to the same CDR3. The chain employs TRBV6-1 and TRBJ2-5; 12 nucleotides match TRBD2. With 2 bases clipped from V and 5 bases from J, the junction kept 3 bases outside the gene matches. The CDR3 has 15 amino acids. Germline-derived CDR1 and CDR2 are MNHNS and SASEGT. The CDR3 coding sequence is TGTGCCAGCAGTGAACTAGCGGGAGGGCCCGAGACCCAGTACTTC. This sequence encodes CASSELAGGPETQYF.

The chain is built from TRBV5-4 and TRBJ2-3; D remains unclear. V lost 3 bases to trimming and J lost 3 bases, with 8 bases between them. This CDR3 is built from 13 residues. CDR1 is SGHNT, CDR2 YYREEE, per germline (reference sequence). The DNA of the CDR3 is TGTGCCAGCAGCTCTACCGGGACAGATACGCAGTATTTT. It specifies CASSSTGTDTQYF.

This sequence joins TRBV25-1 and TRBJ2-5; 8 bases are a match to TRBD2. After removal of 7 bases from V and 4 bases from J, the junction contained 11 bases not matched to a gene. CDR1 is MGHDK and CDR2 is SYGVNS in the germline V gene. The CDR3 is 15 amino acids. CDR3: CASTQSGSMGETQYF. In DNA form, the CDR3 reads TGTGCCAGCACTCAAAGCGGGAGTATGGGAGAGACCCAGTACTTC. Looking up the rest from reference TRBV25-1 and TRBJ2-5 gives the full variable domain: EADIYQTPRYLVIGTGKKITLECSQTMGHDKMYWYQQDPGMELHLIHYSYGVNSTEKGDLSSESTVSRIRTEHFPLTLESARPSHTSQYLCASTQSGSMGETQYFGPGTRLLVL.

The chain is built from TRBV30 and TRBJ2-7; the match to TRBD2 covers 12 bases. CDR3 length equals 17 residues. Trimming at V came to 5 bases and at J to 6 bases, leaving 17 bases not matched to a gene. Per the germline V gene, CDR1 is GTSNPN and CDR2 is SVGIG (reference sequence). CDR3 loop: CAWSPTSGRRVYSEQYF. The CDR3 nucleotides read TGTGCCTGGTCACCCACTAGCGGGAGGAGGGTTTATAGCGAGCAGTACTTC.

This chain uses TRBV19 with TRBJ2-7; tentatively, D is TRBD1 (6 bases). The germline gives CDR1 LNHDA, CDR2 SQIVND (reference sequence). This CDR3 has 14 amino acids. V lost 6 bases and J lost 0, with 12 bases in between. The DNA for the CDR3 is TGTGCCAGTAGCATACAGGGAAACTCCTACGAGCAGTACTTC. Amino acids: CASSIQGNSYEQYF.

The rearrangement uses TRBV5-6 and TRBJ1-1, with D hard to call. The CDR3 runs to 16 residues. CDR1 is SGHDT, CDR2 YYEEEE, per germline. V was cut by 1 base and J by 6 bases, with 19 bases left in between. DNA for the CDR3: TGTGCCAGCAGCTTGACGATCGGAGGCTCTTTGCCTGAAGCTTTCTTT. Translated: CASSLTIGGSLPEAFF.

The V gene is TRBV5-4, the J gene TRBJ1-1; 7 bases are a match to TRBD1. V dropped 4 bases and J dropped 0; count of bases not matched to a gene: 9. The germline CDR1 and CDR2 sequences are SGHNT and YYREEE (reference sequence). CDR3 length: 16 amino acids. The CDR3 sequence: CASSQGQLNMNTEAFF. CDR3 sequence (DNA): TGTGCCAGCAGCCAGGGACAGCTTAATATGAACACTGAAGCTTTCTTT.

V is TRBV7-9 and J is TRBJ1-1; 7 bases match TRBD1. Germline V gene lookup returns CDR1 SEHNR and CDR2 FQNEAQ (reference sequence). The CDR3 length is 14 residues. V lost 6 bases, J lost 2 bases, and 6 bases stayed unmatched. The CDR3 here is CASSPQGGNTEAFF. The CDR3 DNA sequence: TGTGCCAGCAGTCCCCAGGGGGGAAACACTGAAGCTTTCTTT.

This chain uses TRBV9 with TRBJ1-1; D possibly corresponds to TRBD1 (6 bases). V was pared by 3 bases and J by 0 bases, with 15 bases between. This CDR3 is built from 16 residues. The V gene's germline CDR1 is SGDLS and CDR2 YYNGEE. CDR3 sequence (DNA): TGTGCCAGCAGCGCCTGGGACACATACATGAACACTGAAGCTTTCTTT. Its protein product is CASSAWDTYMNTEAFF.

This clone appeared once. The chain couples TRBV6-6 to TRBJ1-2; tentatively, D is TRBD1 (5 bases). Germline CDR1 is MNHNY and CDR2 is SVGAGI (reference sequence). This CDR3 is 13 amino acids long. Trimming pared 0 bases from V and 8 bases from J, leaving 10 bases between. For the CDR3, the DNA is TGTGCCAGCAGTTACTCGGGCAGGGAAGGCTACACCTTC. Translating gives CASSYSGREGYTF.

The rearrangement links TRBV5-4 to TRBJ2-7, with 7 bases fitting TRBD2. Trimming at V came to 2 bases and at J to 9 bases, leaving 11 bases not matched to a gene. The CDR3 is 14 residues long. Germline CDR1 reads SGHNT; CDR2 reads YYREEE (reference sequence). The CDR3 here is CASSFRTSADGQYF. The CDR3 DNA is TGTGCCAGCAGCTTCAGAACTAGCGCCGACGGGCAGTACTTC.